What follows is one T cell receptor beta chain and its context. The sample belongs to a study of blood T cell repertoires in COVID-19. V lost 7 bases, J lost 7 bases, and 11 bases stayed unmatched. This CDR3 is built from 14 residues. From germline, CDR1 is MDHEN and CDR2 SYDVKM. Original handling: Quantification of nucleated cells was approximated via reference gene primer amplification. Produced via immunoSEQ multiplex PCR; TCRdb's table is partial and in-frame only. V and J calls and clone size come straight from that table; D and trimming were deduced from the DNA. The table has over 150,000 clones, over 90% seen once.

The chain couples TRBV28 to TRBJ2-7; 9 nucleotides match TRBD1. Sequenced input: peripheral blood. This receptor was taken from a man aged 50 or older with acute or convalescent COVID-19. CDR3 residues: CASTLAGTGREQYF. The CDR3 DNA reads TGTGCCAGCACCCTCGCCGGGACAGGGAGAGAGCAGTACTTC. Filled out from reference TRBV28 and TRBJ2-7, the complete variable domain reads DVKVTQSSRYLVKRTGEKVFLECVQDMDHENMFWYRQDPGLGLRLIYFSYDVKMKEKGDIPEGYSVSREKKERFSLILESASTNQTSMYLCASTLAGTGREQYFGPGTRLTVT.